Each of the 30 T cell receptor beta chains below was sequenced from the same sample in a study of Ad26.COV2.S vaccination and SARS-CoV-2 variants. Specified treatment: around 19 received Ad26.COV2.S at low or high dose, single or two shots; about 5 received placebo; per-sample allocation not given. Specimen acquisition occurred on day 63 following the initial vaccine or placebo injection. Produced via immunoSEQ multiplex PCR; TCRdb's table is partial and in-frame only. Among roughly 270,000 clones listed, around 87% were seen once. The specimen comprised peripheral blood, sampled in a trial of Ad26.COV2.S vaccine versus placebo. Receptor source: a person between 18 and 65 years old who received the Ad26.COV2.S COVID-19 vaccine or a placebo.

The chain has TRBV12-5 and TRBJ2-3; 7 bases align to TRBD1. The CDR3 is made up of 14 amino acids. Trimming removed 1 base from V and 4 bases from J; junction bases left unmatched: 2. Germline V lookup: CDR1 LGHNT, CDR2 FRNRAP. The CDR3 here is CASGLGTGADTQYF. The CDR3 nucleotides are TGTGCTAGTGGTTTGGGCACAGGGGCAGATACGCAGTATTTT. Full variable domain (outside the CDR3, taken from reference TRBV12-5 and TRBJ2-3): DARVTQTPRHKVTEMGQEVTMRCQPILGHNTVFWYRQTMMQGLELLAYFRNRAPLDDSGMPKDRFSAEMPDATLATLKIQPSEPRDSAVYFCASGLGTGADTQYFGPGTRLTVL.

The chain joins TRBV7-9 to TRBJ1-3; tentative D call: TRBD1 (5 bases). This CDR3 is 16 amino acids long. Germline V gene data show CDR1 as SEHNR and CDR2 as FQNEAQ (reference sequence). The germline V and J ends were trimmed by 4 bases and 4 bases, with 17 bases remaining between them. In DNA, the CDR3 is TGTGCCAGCAGCTACCGGGACCCCAAGAACGGAAACACCATATATTTT. Protein: CASSYRDPKNGNTIYF.

V usage is TRBV19 and J usage is TRBJ2-1; 8 bases fit TRBD1. The germline V gene has CDR1 LNHDA and CDR2 SQIVND (reference sequence). Trimming at V came to 6 bases and at J to 7 bases, leaving 8 bases not matched to a gene. The CDR3 totals 14 residues. The CDR3 DNA sequence: TGTGCCAGTAGACACGGACAGGGTGGGAATGAGCAGTTCTTC. Its translation: CASRHGQGGNEQFF.

The chain's CDR3 is CASSLARTGRANYGYTF. CDR3 coding DNA: TGTGCCAGCAGCTTGGCCCGGACAGGAAGAGCTAACTATGGCTACACCTTC. This chain uses TRBV5-6 with TRBJ1-2, with 7 bases matching TRBD1. CDR3 size: 17 residues. With 0 bases clipped from V and 0 bases from J, the junction kept 8 bases outside the gene matches. Germline V lookup: CDR1 SGHDT, CDR2 YYEEEE.

The chain combines TRBV9 with TRBJ2-7, with D possibly being TRBD1 (5 bases). Trimming cost V 2 bases and J 3 bases, with 12 bases left between them. CDR3 length equals 14 residues. CDR1 and CDR2 (germline): SGDLS, YYNGEE. The CDR3 loop is CASSVGRENYEQYF. Written as DNA, the CDR3 is TGTGCCAGCAGCGTTGGCAGGGAAAACTACGAGCAGTACTTC.

The chain joins TRBV30 to TRBJ1-3, with 7 nucleotides matching TRBD1. Germline V CDR1 and CDR2: GTSNPN, SVGIG (reference sequence). The trim removed 2 bases at V and 2 bases at J, leaving 0 bases unmatched. The CDR3 is 13 residues long. CDR3 nucleotides: TGTGCCTGGAGTCAGGGGGCTGGAAACACCATATATTTT. It encodes CAWSQGAGNTIYF.

The chain employs TRBV10-3 and TRBJ1-2; no clear D. There are 11 residues in the CDR3. Germline V gene data show CDR1 as ENHRY and CDR2 as SYGVKD. Trimming removed 8 bases at V and 11 bases at J, with 15 bases between. CDR3 loop: CAIADLNGYTF. CDR3 nucleotide sequence: TGTGCCATCGCTGACCTAAACGGGTACACCTTC.

The chain recombines TRBV29-1 with TRBJ1-4; 9 bases map to TRBD1. The V and J ends lost 4 bases and 7 bases, in that order; junction bases with no gene match: 7. The CDR3 runs to 14 residues. The V gene's germline CDR1 is SQVTM and CDR2 ANQGSEA. CDR3 amino acids: CSVGGKTGGEKLFF. For the CDR3, the DNA is TGCAGCGTTGGGGGAAAGACAGGGGGTGAAAAACTGTTTTTT.

V is TRBV6-1 and J is TRBJ1-1; D perhaps matches TRBD1 (6 bases). This CDR3 is 14 amino acids long. Germline V gene sequence: CDR1 MNHNS, CDR2 SASEGT. Trimming shortened V by 2 bases and J by 7 bases, and 14 bases separated the two germline ends. The CDR3 reads CASSERGGSLEAFF. Written as DNA, the CDR3 is TGTGCCAGCAGTGAACGGGGGGGCAGCCTTGAAGCTTTCTTT.

The gene calls are TRBV11-3 and TRBJ2-5; D may match TRBD1 or TRBD2 (6 bases each). Trimming removed 6 bases at V and 5 bases at J, with 13 bases between. The germline gives CDR1 SGHNT, CDR2 YENEEA. The CDR3 runs to 13 residues. This chain's CDR3 is CASSKGGGETQYF. The CDR3 coding sequence is TGTGCCAGCAGTAAGGGGGGTGGGGAGACCCAGTACTTC.

The chain combines TRBV4-1 with TRBJ1-1; 7 bases align to TRBD1. V trimming: 6 bases; J trimming: 6 bases; junction bases outside the gene matches: 7. The CDR3 runs to 13 residues. Germline-derived CDR1 and CDR2 are MGHRA and YSYEKL. The chain's CDR3 is CASSYTGVAEAFF. In DNA form, the CDR3 reads TGCGCCAGCAGTTACACAGGGGTGGCTGAAGCTTTCTTT.

The chain combines TRBV29-1 with TRBJ1-4, with unresolved D. Trimming left V 7 bases short and J 10 bases short, with 13 bases between. Germline V gives CDR1 SQVTM, CDR2 ANQGSEA. The CDR3 covers 11 residues. The CDR3 sequence: CSALRPGKLFF. The CDR3 nucleotides are TGCAGCGCCCTCCGACCGGGAAAACTGTTTTTT.

The chain combines TRBV27 with TRBJ2-2, with 11 bases matching TRBD2. Germline lookup yields CDR1 MNHEY and CDR2 SMNVEV (reference sequence). The CDR3 contains 17 residues. J lost 3 bases, V lost 1 base, and 4 bases had no gene match. CDR3 in DNA: TGTGCCAGCAGTTTATTACTGACTAGCGGGGACACCGGGGAGCTGTTTTTT. It codes for CASSLLLTSGDTGELFF.

The J gene is TRBJ1-5, the V gene TRBV4-1; 9 bases agree with TRBD1. The V segment lost 3 bases and the J segment 9 bases; nucleotides outside the gene matches: 6. Germline CDR1 and CDR2: MGHRA and YSYEKL. This CDR3 spans 14 amino acids. DNA for the CDR3: TGCGCCAGCAGCCAGAAACAGGGGGCGCGGCCCCAGCATTTT. Translation gives CASSQKQGARPQHF.

The chain couples TRBV11-2 to TRBJ2-5, with unresolved D. The V end lost 3 bases, the J end lost 2 bases, and 7 bases lay between the germline ends. The germline gives CDR1 SGHAT, CDR2 FQNNGV. There are 13 residues in the CDR3. The chain's CDR3 is CASSFPGQETQYF. The CDR3 nucleotides read TGTGCCAGCAGCTTTCCCGGTCAAGAGACCCAGTACTTC.

This sequence joins TRBV18 and TRBJ2-5; 11 nucleotides agree with TRBD2. CDR1 is KGHSH, CDR2 LQKENI, per germline. With V trimmed by 3 bases and J by 1 base, 7 bases remained unmatched. The CDR3 length is 17 residues. CDR3 residues: CASSPLRLAGFQETQYF. DNA of the CDR3: TGTGCCAGCTCACCCCTAAGACTAGCGGGGTTCCAAGAGACCCAGTACTTC.

This clone was seen a few times. The gene calls are TRBV9 and TRBJ1-6; D remains ambiguous. Trimming shortened V by 2 bases and J by 7 bases, and 7 bases separated the two germline ends. The CDR3 contains 13 residues. The germline CDR1 and CDR2 sequences are SGDLS and YYNGEE. CDR3 coding DNA: TGTGCCAGCAGCGTTCGCGGGAATTCACCCCTCCACTTT. Translation gives CASSVRGNSPLHF.

This clone came up a few times. The chain joins TRBV18 to TRBJ1-6; D is perhaps TRBD1 (5 bases). The V gene's germline CDR1 is KGHSH and CDR2 LQKENI. The CDR3 covers 15 residues. V gave up 4 bases and J gave up 6 bases, with 13 bases separating them. The CDR3 here is CASSQGPMINSPLHF. The CDR3 DNA follows: TGTGCCAGCTCACAGGGACCGATGATTAATTCACCCCTCCACTTT.

V is TRBV28 and J is TRBJ2-1; D unclear. This CDR3 is built from 13 residues. With 7 bases removed from V and 5 bases from J, the gap between germline ends came to 12 bases. Germline CDR1 reads MDHEN; CDR2 reads SYDVKM. This CDR3 is CASTLDQDNEQFF. The CDR3 bases are TGTGCCAGCACCCTGGACCAGGACAATGAGCAGTTCTTC.

This clone was recorded only once. The gene calls are TRBV18 and TRBJ1-4; D is perhaps TRBD1 (5 bases). Trimming took 0 bases from V and 2 from J, leaving 7 bases between them. The CDR3 length is 15 residues. Germline CDR1 is KGHSH and CDR2 is LQKENI. The CDR3 spells CASSPPGRTNEKLFF. In nucleotides, the CDR3 is TGTGCCAGCTCACCACCGGGGCGCACTAATGAAAAACTGTTTTTT.

The J gene is TRBJ2-7, the V gene TRBV2, with D perhaps matching TRBD2 (5 bases). The CDR3 has 15 residues. Germline V gene data show CDR1 as SNHLY and CDR2 as FYNNEI. The ends were cut back, 3 bases at V and 3 bases at J, with 15 bases in the middle. The CDR3 coding sequence is TGTGCCAGCAGTGAGGGCCTAGCCGGAGGCTACGAGCAGTACTTC. Amino acid sequence: CASSEGLAGGYEQYF.

The CDR3 region has the DNA TGCGCCAGCAGTCGTCAGGAGTCGGAGACCCAGTACTTC. Translation: CASSRQESETQYF. V gene TRBV5-1 combines with J gene TRBJ2-5; D not resolved. The CDR3 spans 13 residues. V shed 5 bases and J shed 5 bases, with 13 bases lying between them. Germline V gene lookup returns CDR1 SGHRS and CDR2 YFSETQ.

The chain employs TRBV9 and TRBJ1-2, with a tentative D call TRBD1 (5 bases). Germline V gives CDR1 SGDLS, CDR2 YYNGEE. V was shortened by 4 bases and J by 2 bases, with 15 bases between the two germline ends. This CDR3 has 15 amino acids. The DNA for the CDR3 is TGTGCCAGCAGCCCCGGACAAGCCATCAACTATGGCTACACCTTC. Translating gives CASSPGQAINYGYTF.

This sequence joins TRBV7-2 and TRBJ2-7; D possibly uses TRBD1 or TRBD2 (5 bases each). V was clipped by 1 base and J by 4 bases, with 14 bases between them. The germline gives CDR1 SGHTA, CDR2 FQGNSA. This CDR3 region has 15 residues. The CDR3 reads CASSLDRGAAYEQYF. The CDR3, as DNA: TGTGCCAGCAGCTTAGATAGGGGAGCGGCTTACGAGCAGTACTTC.

The gene calls are TRBV25-1 and TRBJ2-3; 9 bases align to TRBD2. From germline, CDR1 is MGHDK and CDR2 SYGVNS. Trimming at V came to 3 bases and at J to 6 bases, leaving 4 bases not matched to a gene. The CDR3 is 14 amino acids. The CDR3 protein is CASSEVAGVDTQYF. Here the CDR3 DNA reads TGTGCCAGCAGTGAGGTAGCGGGAGTGGATACGCAGTATTTT. Full variable domain (remainder filled in from reference TRBV25-1 and TRBJ2-3): EADIYQTPRYLVIGTGKKITLECSQTMGHDKMYWYQQDPGMELHLIHYSYGVNSTEKGDLSSESTVSRIRTEHFPLTLESARPSHTSQYLCASSEVAGVDTQYFGPGTRLTVL.

This clone was observed once. V usage is TRBV12-5 and J usage is TRBJ2-5, with a possible D match to TRBD2 (6 bases). Germline assignment: CDR1 LGHNT and CDR2 FRNRAP. The CDR3 is made up of 13 amino acids. The V end was cut by 7 bases, the J end by 2 bases, with 11 bases between. The CDR3 bases are TGTGCTAGTGTTTTAGGACTACAAGAGACCCAGTACTTC. Its translation: CASVLGLQETQYF.

The chain employs TRBV7-3 and TRBJ2-2; 7 nucleotides line up with TRBD2. Losses at the gene ends were 0 bases for V and 1 base for J; bases not matched to a gene: 5. This CDR3 region has 17 residues. Germline CDR1 SGHTA, CDR2 FQGTGA. CDR3 sequence (DNA): TGTGCCAGCAGCTTAACGTACGAGCGGGGGAACACCGGGGAGCTGTTTTTT. Its protein product is CASSLTYERGNTGELFF.

V usage is TRBV2 and J usage is TRBJ1-1; D is uncertain. Germline loops: CDR1 SNHLY, CDR2 FYNNEI. The CDR3 runs to 14 residues. Trimming removed 3 bases from V and 3 bases from J, with 11 bases in between. CDR3 in DNA: TGTGCCAGCAGTGATTGGGTTCGGGACACTGAAGCTTTCTTT. As protein: CASSDWVRDTEAFF.

The chain couples TRBV6-2 or TRBV6-3 to TRBJ1-1; a weak D match, TRBD1 (5 bases). CDR3 length equals 12 residues. Trimming shortened V by 6 bases and J by 4 bases, and 9 bases separated the two germline ends. From germline, CDR1 is MNHEY and CDR2 SVGEGT. CDR3 nucleotide sequence: TGTGCCAGCAGCCGACAGTTCACTGAAGCTTTCTTT. As protein: CASSRQFTEAFF.

V usage is TRBV6-5 and J usage is TRBJ1-2; 9 bases agree with TRBD1. The CDR3 consists of 15 residues. CDR1 is MNHEY, CDR2 SVGAGI, per germline. Trimming removed 0 bases from V and 7 bases from J; junction bases left unmatched: 6. CDR3 sequence (DNA): TGTGCCAGCAGTTACTCTCCGGGACAGGGTACTGGCTACACCTTC. The encoded protein is CASSYSPGQGTGYTF.